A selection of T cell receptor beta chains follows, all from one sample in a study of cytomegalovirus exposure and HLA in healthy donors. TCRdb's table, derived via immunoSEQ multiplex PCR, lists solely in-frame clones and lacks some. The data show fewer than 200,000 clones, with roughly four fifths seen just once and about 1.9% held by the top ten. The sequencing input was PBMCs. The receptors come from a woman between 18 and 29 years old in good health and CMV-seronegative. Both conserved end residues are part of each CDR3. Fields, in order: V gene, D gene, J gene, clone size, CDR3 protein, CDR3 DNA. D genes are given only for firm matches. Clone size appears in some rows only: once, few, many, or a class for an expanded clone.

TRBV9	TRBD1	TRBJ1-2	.	CASSVTQGAPHSGYTF	TGTGCCAGCAGCGTAACCCAGGGGGCGCCCCATAGTGGCTACACCTTC
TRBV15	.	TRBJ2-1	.	CATSRDPGSEQFF	TGTGCCACCAGCAGAGATCCCGGGAGTGAGCAGTTCTTC
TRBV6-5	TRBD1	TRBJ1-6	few	CASSSQGQGSSPLHF	TGTGCCAGCAGCAGTCAAGGACAGGGGAGTTCACCCCTCCACTTT
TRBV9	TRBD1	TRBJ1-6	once	CASSEAGTGYDSPLHF	TGTGCCAGCAGCGAGGCGGGGACAGGGTACGATTCACCCCTCCACTTT
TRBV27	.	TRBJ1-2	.	CASSSGGIYGYTF	TGTGCCAGCAGTTCGGGCGGGATCTACGGCTACACCTTC
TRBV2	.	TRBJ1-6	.	CASRTTQVAGPLHF	TGTGCCAGCAGGACTACTCAGGTTGCGGGACCCCTCCACTTT
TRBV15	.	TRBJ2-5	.	CATSRYRAQETQYF	TGTGCCACCAGCAGATACAGGGCCCAAGAGACCCAGTACTTC
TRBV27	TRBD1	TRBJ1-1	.	CASSLTGGTEAFF	TGTGCCAGCAGTTTGACAGGGGGCACTGAAGCTTTCTTT
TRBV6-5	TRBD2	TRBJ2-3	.	CASSYQTSGGAATQYF	TGTGCCAGCAGTTACCAGACTAGCGGGGGGGCCGCTACGCAGTATTTT
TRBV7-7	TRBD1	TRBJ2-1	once	CASSTGTGPYNEQFF	TGTGCTAGCAGCACCGGGACAGGGCCCTACAATGAGCAGTTCTTC